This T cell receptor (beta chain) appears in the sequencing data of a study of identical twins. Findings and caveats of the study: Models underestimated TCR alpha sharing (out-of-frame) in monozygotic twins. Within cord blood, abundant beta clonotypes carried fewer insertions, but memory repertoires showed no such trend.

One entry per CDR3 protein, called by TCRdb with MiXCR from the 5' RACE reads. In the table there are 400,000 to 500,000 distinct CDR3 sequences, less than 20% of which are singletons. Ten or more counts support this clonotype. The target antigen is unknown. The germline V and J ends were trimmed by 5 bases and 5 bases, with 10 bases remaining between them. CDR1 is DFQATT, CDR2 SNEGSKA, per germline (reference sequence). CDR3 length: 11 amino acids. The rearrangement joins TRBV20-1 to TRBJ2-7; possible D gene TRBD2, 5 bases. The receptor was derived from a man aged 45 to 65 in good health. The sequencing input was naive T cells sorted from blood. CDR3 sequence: CSASRRDEQYF. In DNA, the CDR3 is TGCAGTGCTTCAAGGCGGGACGAGCAGTACTTC.